What follows are 9 T cell receptor beta chains derived from one specimen sequenced in a study of response to subunit inactivated influenza vaccine (dated by TCRdb to 2016 to 2019). Receptor libraries were prepared by RT-PCR. The sequencer listed for this sample is Illumina HiSeq 2500. Using fastp at Q25 and MiXCR, TCRdb reprocessed the public reads and kept productive beta chains. Here each entry gathers all rows of one CDR3 protein and keeps the most common genes and DNA. The sample profile shows over 800,000 distinct CDR3 sequences; 20% to 25% of them were found once. Roughly 10% of the sample is taken by the ten largest. The starting material was PBMCs from blood, obtained approximately 5 days after vaccination. Every receptor here comes from a man aged 45-60 years who received an inactivated influenza vaccine. Donor details come from another sample of the same person, matched by shared clones.

This clonotype was observed once. This sequence joins TRBV10-3 and TRBJ2-5; 11 bases are shared with TRBD2. Trimming cost V 3 bases and J 5 bases; bases outside gene matches: 8. Per germline, CDR1 ENHRY and CDR2 SYGVKD. The CDR3 consists of 16 residues. CDR3 sequence reads: CAISETSGGQKETQYF. The CDR3 DNA reads TGTGCCATCAGTGAAACTAGCGGGGGCCAGAAGGAGACCCAGTACTTC.

This chain uses TRBV29-1 with TRBJ2-1, with TRBD2 identical over 10 bases. Trimming at V came to 3 bases and at J to 10 bases, leaving 12 bases not matched to a gene. Germline V gene lookup returns CDR1 SQVTM and CDR2 ANQGSEA. This CDR3 is built from 15 residues. The CDR3 region is CSVDGGAGLAIEQFF. The CDR3 nucleotides read TGCAGCGTTGATGGCGGGGCGGGACTAGCGATCGAGCAGTTCTTC.

This sequence joins TRBV4-3 and TRBJ2-7; 7 nucleotides align to TRBD2. V shed 1 base, J shed 3 bases, and the junction held 6 bases outside the gene matches. The CDR3 runs to 15 residues. CDR1 and CDR2 from the germline V gene are LGHNA and YSLEER. CDR3 nucleotides: TGCGCCAGCAGCCAAGCTTGGCTAGCGGACTACGAGCAGTACTTC. Its protein is CASSQAWLADYEQYF.

This clonotype has ten or more counts. The chain couples TRBV20-1 to TRBJ2-5, with TRBD2 identical over 10 bases. The V and J ends lost 6 bases and 5 bases, in that order; junction bases with no gene match: 9. Looked up from germline, CDR1 is DFQATT and CDR2 is SNEGSKA (reference sequence). The CDR3 totals 14 residues. The DNA of the CDR3 is TGCAGTGCCACTAGCGGGATTTTAGGGGAGACCCAGTACTTC. It codes for CSATSGILGETQYF.

The chain uses TRBV4-3 and TRBJ2-2; D perhaps matches TRBD2 (6 bases). CDR3 length equals 17 residues. The germline V gene has CDR1 LGHNA and CDR2 YSLEER. The V end lost 3 bases, the J end lost 1 base, and 15 bases lay between the germline ends. The CDR3 spells CASSQPPQEGNTGELFF. As DNA, the CDR3 is TGCGCCAGCAGCCAGCCCCCGCAGGAGGGGAACACCGGGGAGCTGTTTTTT.

This clonotype was found many times. The gene calls are TRBV7-9 and TRBJ2-1; 8 bases line up with TRBD2. The CDR3 consists of 16 residues. J lost 3 bases, V lost 4 bases, and 8 bases had no gene match. Germline CDR1 SEHNR, CDR2 FQNEAQ (reference sequence). DNA of the CDR3: TGTGCCAGCAGCTCCAGCGGGGGTTCATACTACAATGAGCAGTTCTTC. Its protein is CASSSSGGSYYNEQFF.

This clonotype has a handful of counts. The CDR3 region has the DNA TGTGCCAGCAGCTTGGGCGGACTAGCGGGCTACGAGCAGTACTTC. This encodes CASSLGGLAGYEQYF. The chain is built from TRBV5-6 and TRBJ2-7; TRBD2 matches at 11 bases. Germline CDR1 is SGHDT and CDR2 is YYEEEE. V lost 0 bases, J lost 3 bases, and 2 bases stayed unmatched. The CDR3 extends over 15 amino acids.

This clonotype was recorded at least ten times. The V and J genes are TRBV5-1 and TRBJ2-1; D is ambiguous. The V gene's germline CDR1 is SGHRS and CDR2 YFSETQ. This CDR3 has 15 amino acids. V lost 0 bases and J lost 0, with 7 bases in between. CDR3 in DNA: TGCGCCAGCAGCTTGGAGACCGGCTCCTACAATGAGCAGTTCTTC. The encoded protein is CASSLETGSYNEQFF. Drawing the rest from reference TRBV5-1 and TRBJ2-1, the complete variable domain is KAGVTQTPRYLIKTRGQQVTLSCSPISGHRSVSWYQQTPGQGLQFLFEYFSETQRNKGNFPGRFSGRQFSNSRSEMNVSTLELGDSALYLCASSLETGSYNEQFFGPGTRLTVL.

This clonotype was detected a few times. The V gene is TRBV11-1, the J gene TRBJ2-6; 10 bases match TRBD1. Per the germline V gene, CDR1 is SGHAT and CDR2 is FQDESV (reference sequence). The junction had 10 bases not matched to a gene; V was cut back by 7 bases and J by 1 base. The CDR3 runs to 18 residues. The CDR3 is CASTRVGTGESGANVLTF. The CDR3 nucleotides read TGTGCCAGCACCCGCGTTGGGACAGGGGAATCTGGGGCCAACGTCCTGACTTTC.